The rows below give T cell receptor beta chains drawn from one sample of a study of T cell responses to AZD1222 COVID-19 vaccine. The repertoire was sequenced with immunoSEQ multiplex PCR; TCRdb's copy has only in-frame clones and lacks some. Here the sample spans 210,000 or so clones, around 94% being singletons. The sample consisted of peripheral blood, taken 28 days after the second dose of the MenACWY control vaccine. The receptors come from an adult who received the MenACWY meningococcal vaccine as a control. Each CDR3 is given with its conserved first and last residue. The D gene is left open where the match is weak. Clone size is shown for a subset of rows, as once, few, many or a class of expanded clone.

-	TRBV3-1/TRBV3-2	TRBJ2-3	-	CASSQAPGSSTDTQYF	TGTGCCAGCAGCCAAGCACCGGGTTCCAGCACAGATACGCAGTATTTT
-	TRBV5-1	TRBJ1-6	-	CASSLYTNSPLHF	TGCGCCAGCAGCTTGTACACTAATTCACCCCTCCACTTT
-	TRBV18	TRBJ2-1	-	CASSLGRAEQFF	TGTGCCAGCTCACTAGGTCGTGCTGAGCAGTTCTTC
TRBD1	TRBV7-2	TRBJ2-7	-	CASSLAARGLPYEQYF	TGTGCCAGCAGCTTAGCGGCCAGGGGGCTTCCCTACGAGCAGTACTTC
TRBD2	TRBV6-6	TRBJ2-7	-	CASRSFSGRAGYEQYF	TGTGCCAGCAGATCCTTTAGCGGGAGGGCGGGCTACGAGCAGTACTTC
-	TRBV28	TRBJ1-2	-	CASSSGADYGYTF	TGTGCCAGCAGTTCTGGGGCTGACTATGGCTACACCTTC
-	TRBV7-9	TRBJ1-1	-	CASSLGVNGLVNTEAFF	TGTGCCAGCAGCTTAGGAGTTAACGGGCTTGTGAACACTGAAGCTTTCTTT
-	TRBV7-2	TRBJ1-5	-	CASSLRLDQPQHF	TGTGCCAGCAGCTTAAGACTTGATCAGCCCCAGCATTTT
-	TRBV19	TRBJ2-2	-	CASSPYTGELFF	TGTGCCAGTAGTCCGTACACCGGGGAGCTGTTTTTT
-	TRBV20-1	TRBJ1-2	-	CSASETVNVYGYTF	TGCAGTGCTAGTGAGACAGTGAATGTCTATGGCTACACCTTC
-	TRBV5-4	TRBJ1-1	-	CASSLAPSEAFF	TGTGCCAGCAGCTTAGCCCCAAGCGAGGCTTTCTTT
-	TRBV7-3	TRBJ2-1	few	CASSSPLGEQFF	TGTGCCAGCAGCTCCCCGCTCGGTGAGCAGTTCTTC
-	TRBV19	TRBJ1-4	-	CASSINRQVHEKLFF	TGTGCCAGTAGTATAAATCGACAGGTTCATGAAAAACTGTTTTTT
-	TRBV28	TRBJ1-2	once	CASSSPPGSYGYTF	TGTGCCAGCAGTTCCCCTCCGGGGAGCTATGGCTACACCTTC
TRBD2	TRBV4-2	TRBJ2-2	-	CASSQVGVGAGGGELFF	TGTGCCAGCAGCCAAGTTGGCGTAGGAGCGGGGGGAGGGGAGCTGTTTTTT
-	TRBV27	TRBJ1-5	-	CASSLTAPTSYSNQPQHF	TGTGCCAGCAGTTTGACAGCCCCGACGAGTTATAGCAATCAGCCCCAGCATTTT
-	TRBV5-8	TRBJ2-2	once	CASSLGLNTGELFF	TGTGCCAGCAGCTTGGGCCTTAACACCGGGGAGCTGTTTTTT
TRBD1	TRBV28	TRBJ1-4	-	CASSLRNLKDREGEKLFF	TGTGCCAGCAGCCTTCGAAACCTAAAGGACAGGGAGGGGGAAAAACTGTTTTTT
-	TRBV7-8	TRBJ2-1	-	CASSPLNGDNEQFF	TGTGCCAGCAGCCCACTAAACGGGGACAATGAGCAGTTCTTC
-	TRBV19	TRBJ2-3	once	CASRIASTDTQYF	TGTGCCAGTAGGATTGCCAGCACAGATACGCAGTATTTT
-	TRBV24-1	TRBJ2-3	-	CATSPPRSDTQYF	TGTGCCACCAGTCCACCCCGGTCGGATACGCAGTATTTT
TRBD1	TRBV28	TRBJ1-5	-	CASRQGGQPQHF	TGTGCCAGCAGGCAGGGGGGACAGCCCCAGCATTTT
-	TRBV9	TRBJ1-1	-	CASSPPGLNTEAFF	TGTGCCAGCAGCCCACCAGGGCTGAACACTGAAGCTTTCTTT
TRBD1	TRBV28	TRBJ1-2	-	CASSNSLGRGIGYTF	TGTGCCAGCAGTAACAGTTTGGGCAGGGGGATCGGCTACACCTTC
-	TRBV30	TRBJ1-1	-	CAWKFTMNTEAFF	TGTGCCTGGAAGTTCACTATGAACACTGAAGCTTTCTTT
TRBD1	TRBV5-1	TRBJ1-4	-	CASSLGPGTATNEKLFF	TGCGCCAGCAGCCTCGGTCCCGGGACAGCAACTAATGAAAAACTGTTTTTT
-	TRBV19	TRBJ1-1	-	CASTLDRLTEAFF	TGTGCCAGTACCCTAGACAGGCTCACTGAAGCTTTCTTT
TRBD2	TRBV5-1	TRBJ2-1	-	CASSRTTSGSYNEQFF	TGCGCCAGCAGCCGAACGACTAGCGGATCCTACAATGAGCAGTTCTTC
-	TRBV13	TRBJ1-4	-	CASSSMAVDEKLFF	TGTGCCAGCAGCTCCATGGCAGTCGATGAAAAACTGTTTTTT
TRBD1	TRBV10-3	TRBJ2-2	once	CAISANTGGQGTGELFF	TGTGCCATCAGTGCAAACACAGGGGGCCAGGGCACCGGGGAGCTGTTTTTT
-	TRBV4-1	TRBJ2-1	-	CASSPTDSLRGNEQFF	TGCGCCAGCAGCCCCACGGACAGCCTGAGGGGGAATGAGCAGTTCTTC
TRBD1	TRBV6-5	TRBJ2-4	-	CASSYSQGRGNIQYF	TGTGCCAGCAGTTACTCACAGGGGAGAGGAAACATTCAGTACTTC
-	TRBV6-1	TRBJ2-3	-	CASSEVSQATDTQYF	TGTGCCAGCAGTGAAGTATCCCAGGCCACAGATACGCAGTATTTT
-	TRBV2	TRBJ2-7	once	CASSPTSYEQYF	TGTGCCAGCAGTCCTACCTCCTACGAGCAGTACTTC
-	TRBV27	TRBJ2-1	-	CASSGTFYNEQFF	TGTGCCAGCAGTGGGACTTTCTACAATGAGCAGTTCTTC